This T cell receptor (beta chain) stems from a study of type 1 regulatory T cells. Study-level information: T-allo10 is an in vitro-generated, Tr1-enriched CD4 T cell product specific for alloantigen. General study results and limits: Type 1 regulatory T cells had a more restricted TCR repertoire than non-type 1 regulatory T cells.

TCRdb processed the reads anew with MiXCR; each CDR3 protein has one entry. There are tens of thousands of distinct CDR3 sequences in the sample; 20% to 25% occur only once, and around 8% lies in the top ten. The V and J ends lost 1 base and 0 bases respectively, with 10 bases between them. Germline assignment: CDR1 SGHRS and CDR2 YFSETQ. The CDR3 totals 15 residues. This clonotype appeared a few times. Its antigen is not identified. The genes are TRBV5-1 and TRBJ2-5; D unresolved. The source material was cultured type 1 regulatory T (Tr1) cells, either the whole culture or a sorted fraction (not recorded which). The receptor's source is a human donor in good health. The CDR3 DNA follows: TGCGCCAGCAGCTTGCTCCCGGCAGACCAAGAGACCCAGTACTTC. The encoded protein is CASSLLPADQETQYF. The complete variable domain, with remaining parts taken from reference TRBV5-1 and TRBJ2-5, reads KAGVTQTPRYLIKTRGQQVTLSCSPISGHRSVSWYQQTPGQGLQFLFEYFSETQRNKGNFPGRFSGRQFSNSRSEMNVSTLELGDSALYLCASSLLPADQETQYFGPGTRLLVL.